Included here is one TCR beta chain sequence, with context. This clone has a single count. The antigen this receptor binds is unknown. No base-level quality is on record; no much larger clone is a single base apart. TCR beta CDR3 regions were amplified by multiplex PCR using the immunoSEQ immune profiling system, following the manufacturer's instructions. An Illumina NextSeq system was used to carry out the sequencing. Per the original workflow: The immunoSEQ Analyzer platform handled processing of the sequence data, and clonality was calculated by taking the square root of Simpson's index of productive rearrangements. Similarity in V and J usage was measured by Jensen-Shannon distance, and OLGA was used to compute CDR3 generation probabilities. The researchers looked up shared CDR3 sequences in the immuneACCESS database (August 2020) and in VDJdb (December 2020). TCRdb took this table from immuneACCESS and kept in-frame rearrangements with V and J called. Such tables lack part of the clones; where checked against another copy, unresolved V genes explain under half of the gap, and the rest is unexplained. V and J calls and clone size follow that table, whereas D and trimming were derived from the DNA. This sample has some 10,000 clones in its table, and over 99% of those were observed once. The biggest ten clones account for approximately 0.41% of the sample.

The CDR3 goes from the cysteine to the phenylalanine over 15 residues. CDR3 DNA is the only sequence kept; it has 45 bases, read in frame from the first base. Cut back by 0 bases and 1 base, the V and J ends lie 9 bases apart. CDR1 and CDR2 are read off the germline V gene as LGHNA and YNFKEQ. The data were obtained in a study of monozygotic twins with cystic fibrosis (dated by TCRdb to 2020 to 2022). As for the study more broadly: Barcoded libraries were made from about 3 micrograms of fragmented DNA using about 16 PCR cycles. The study compared TCR beta repertoires within and between 16 monozygotic twin pairs with cystic fibrosis to assess genetic influence on V and J gene usage. Made up mostly of children and adolescents, the cohort included ten female and six male twin pairs ranging in age from roughly 2.0 to 40 years, with a median of around 9.1 years. Twins were ranked among over a thousand cohort participants for weight-for-height and FEVPerc (FEV1 disease centile) on the day of blood sampling. Data for three of the twin pairs had already been reported earlier in a different context.

Overall results and qualifications from the work: Simpson clonality tended to be low (median around 0.0094), which suggests a naive-dominated repertoire, although clonality was higher in the most severely affected patients. Monozygotic CF twin pairs shared significantly more nucleotide-identical clonotypes within each pair than unrelated CF individuals shared with one another (P = 0.000026, Mann-Whitney). Only a small cohort was studied, and no association of shared CDR3 numbers with age, concordance or disease severity was found. V gene usage was most similar to the co-twin for 13 of 16 pairs, and J usage for 8 of 16 pairs, suggesting genetic constraints.

The twin pairs came from the European Cystic Fibrosis Twin and Sibling Study Cohort, which recruited patients from 150 or so CF clinics across 14 European countries. Zygosity and CFTR genotype were confirmed in-house, and zygosity was tested by multiplex PCR of nine short tandem repeat loci. Each twin gave a peripheral blood sample, and clinical parameters were documented on that same day of blood sampling. Genomic DNA was isolated from peripheral blood cells with phenol/chloroform and kept in TE buffer at 4 degrees C. The sequence was obtained from a man aged 18 to 35 with cystic fibrosis. Input material: blood. The V and J genes are TRBV4-2 and TRBJ1-1; a tentative D call is TRBD1 (6 bases match). CDR3 sequence: CASSQDWGQNTEAFF. In nucleotide form, the sequence is TGTGCCAGCAGCCAAGATTGGGGACAGAACACTGAAGCTTTCTTT.